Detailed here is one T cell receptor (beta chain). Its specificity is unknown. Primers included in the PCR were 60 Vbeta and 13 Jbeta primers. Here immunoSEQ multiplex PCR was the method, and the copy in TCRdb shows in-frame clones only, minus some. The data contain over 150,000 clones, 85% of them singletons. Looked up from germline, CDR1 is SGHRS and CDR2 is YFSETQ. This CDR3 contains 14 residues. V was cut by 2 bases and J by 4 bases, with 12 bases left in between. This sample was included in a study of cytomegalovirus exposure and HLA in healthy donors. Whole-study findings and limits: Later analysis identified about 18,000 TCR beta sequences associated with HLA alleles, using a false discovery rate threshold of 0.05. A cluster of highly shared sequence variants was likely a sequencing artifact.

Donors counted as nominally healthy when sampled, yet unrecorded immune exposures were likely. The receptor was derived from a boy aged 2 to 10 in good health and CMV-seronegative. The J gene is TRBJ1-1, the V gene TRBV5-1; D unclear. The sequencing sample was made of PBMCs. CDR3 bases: TGCGCCAGCAGCTTACTCATGGAGGGCACTGAAGCTTTCTTT. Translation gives CASSLLMEGTEAFF.